Reported below is one TCR beta chain. This record comes from a study of beta chain features in type 1 diabetes. V was shortened by 3 bases and J by 6 bases, with 15 bases between the two germline ends. The length of the CDR3 is 14 residues. Germline V gene sequence: CDR1 SGHDT, CDR2 YYEEEE. The whole isolated RNA underwent reverse transcription, so sequencing captured expressed TCRB transcripts. The data were produced by immunoSEQ multiplex PCR, yet TCRdb's version contains in-frame clones alone and is incomplete. The repertoire includes about 210,000 clones, approximately 10% of them detected once, and 1% to 1.5% sits in the top ten.

Material for sequencing was central memory CD4+ T cells from blood. This clonotype was obtained from a man younger than 30 in good health. V and J are TRBV5-6 and TRBJ1-2; weak D call: TRBD1 (6 bases). CDR3: CASSSLNRDDGYTF. CDR3 sequence (DNA): TGTGCCAGCAGCTCGTTAAACAGGGACGATGGCTACACCTTC.